This TCR beta chain was sequenced for a study of cytomegalovirus exposure and HLA in healthy donors. Study-level findings and limits: In a later analysis, V- and J-gene trimming of beta chains associated with a DCLRE1C missense variant, replicated independently. A likely sequencing artifact accounted for one observed cluster of highly shared sequence variants. Association of around 17,000 TCR beta sequences with HLA alleles was found at 0.05 false discovery rate in a later analysis.

Researchers ran the PCR with 60 Vbeta and 13 Jbeta primers. Libraries were prepared by immunoSEQ multiplex PCR; TCRdb keeps only in-frame clonotypes and omits some of them. The table lists 100,000 to 150,000 clones, 80% to 90% of them singletons, with 2% to 3% in the top ten. Germline CDR1 and CDR2: LGHNA and YNFKEQ. V gave up 0 bases and J gave up 6 bases; unmatched junction bases: 11. The CDR3 extends over 17 amino acids. As concerns this clone: Its specificity is unknown.

The clonotype comes from a man in his forties or fifties in good health and CMV-seronegative. The chain combines TRBV4-2 with TRBJ2-1; 7 positions match TRBD1. Sample: PBMCs. Here the CDR3 DNA reads TGTGCCAGCAGCCAAGATGGTGACTCCAGGGGGTTCAATGAGCAGTTCTTC. Translated: CASSQDGDSRGFNEQFF.